These 3 T cell receptor beta chains were all obtained from the same sample, sequenced in a study of cytomegalovirus exposure and HLA in healthy donors (dated by TCRdb to 2015 to 2018). The library was produced with the immunoSEQ multiplex PCR assay. A mixture of 60 forward primers for TCR Vbeta segments and 13 reverse primers for TCR Jbeta segments was used in the multiplex PCR. The immuneACCESS repertoire file appears here via TCRdb, limited to in-frame rearrangements. These files lack a portion of the clones; in checked studies, under half of the deficit traces to unresolved V genes, and the cause of the others is not known. For this sample there are some 76,000 clones; 65% to 80% appear just once. Of the sample, around 10% falls within the top ten clones. The sequencing input was PBMCs. These TCRs come from a male donor in good health and CMV-seropositive.

V usage is TRBV6-1 and J usage is TRBJ2-7; 10 positions match TRBD1. The CDR3 loop spans 13 amino acids. From germline, CDR1 is MNHNS and CDR2 SASEGT. Trimming at V came to 4 bases and at J to 3 bases, leaving 0 bases not matched to a gene. The CDR3 region is CASSGDRGYEQYF. The CDR3, as DNA: TGTGCCAGCAGTGGGGACAGGGGCTACGAGCAGTACTTC.

As for this clone: A junction end diverges from the germline sequence, so it may reflect a read error. Other DNA variants within this sample encode the same CDR3. V is TRBV7-9 and J is TRBJ1-1; D is undetermined. This CDR3 region has 11 residues. Germline V lookup: CDR1 SEHNR, CDR2 FQNEAQ (reference sequence). Written as DNA, the CDR3 is TGTGCCAGCAGTTTAGAGCGTGAAGCTTTCTTT. This translates into CASSLEREAFF.

The chain combines TRBV9 with TRBJ2-5, with TRBD2 identical over 12 bases. This CDR3 contains 16 residues. Germline V gene sequence: CDR1 SGDLS, CDR2 YYNGEE. The junction had 7 bases not matched to a gene; V was cut back by 0 bases and J by 7 bases. CDR3 coding DNA: TGTGCCAGCAGCGTAGCGCTAGCGGGGGGGACGGGGACCCAGTACTTC. This gives the protein CASSVALAGGTGTQYF.